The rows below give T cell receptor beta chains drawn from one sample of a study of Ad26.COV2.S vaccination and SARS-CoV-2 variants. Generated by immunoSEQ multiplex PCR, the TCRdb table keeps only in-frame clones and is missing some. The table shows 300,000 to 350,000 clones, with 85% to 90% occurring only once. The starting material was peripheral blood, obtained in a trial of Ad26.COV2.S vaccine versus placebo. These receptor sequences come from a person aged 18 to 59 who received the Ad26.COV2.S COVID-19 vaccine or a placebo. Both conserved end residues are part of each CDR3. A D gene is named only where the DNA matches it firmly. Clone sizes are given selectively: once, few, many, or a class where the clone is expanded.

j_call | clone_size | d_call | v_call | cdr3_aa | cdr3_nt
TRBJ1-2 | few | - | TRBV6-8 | CASSYLARTVNYGYTF | TGTGCCAGCAGTTATCTGGCGAGGACAGTGAACTATGGCTACACCTTC
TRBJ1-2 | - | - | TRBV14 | CASSGFAYGYTF | TGTGCCAGCAGCGGGTTCGCCTATGGCTACACCTTC
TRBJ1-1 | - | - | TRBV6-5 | CASSYLTGGETEAFF | TGTGCCAGCAGTTACTTAACTGGCGGTGAGACTGAAGCTTTCTTT
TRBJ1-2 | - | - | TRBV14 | CASSQVDSSPYGYTF | TGTGCCAGCAGCCAAGTGGACAGTTCCCCATATGGCTACACCTTC
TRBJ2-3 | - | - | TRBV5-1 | CASSKGGSLSTDTQYF | TGCGCCAGCAGCAAAGGGGGTTCTTTAAGCACAGATACGCAGTATTTT
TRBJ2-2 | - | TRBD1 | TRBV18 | CASSPGTVNTGELFF | TGTGCCAGCTCCCCAGGGACAGTAAACACCGGGGAGCTGTTTTTT
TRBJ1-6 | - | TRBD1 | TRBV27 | CASRYGQDLTSPLHF | TGTGCCAGCAGATACGGACAGGACCTTACTTCACCCCTCCACTTT
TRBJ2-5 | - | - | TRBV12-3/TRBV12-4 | CASGQGKETQYF | TGTGCCAGCGGGCAAGGGAAAGAGACCCAGTACTTC
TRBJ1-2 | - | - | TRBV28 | CASSIGQRYGYTF | TGTGCCAGCAGTATCGGACAGCGCTATGGCTACACCTTC
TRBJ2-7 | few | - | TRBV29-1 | CSVEDPVGASYEQYF | TGCAGCGTTGAAGATCCGGTTGGGGCCTCCTACGAGCAGTACTTC
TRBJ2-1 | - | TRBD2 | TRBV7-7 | CASSLDGGGAEEQFF | TGTGCCAGCAGCTTAGATGGCGGGGGGGCCGAGGAGCAGTTCTTC
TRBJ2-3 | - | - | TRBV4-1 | CASSQLGEFTDTQYF | TGCGCCAGCAGCCAGTTGGGAGAATTCACAGATACGCAGTATTTT
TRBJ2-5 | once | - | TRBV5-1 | CASSLAAGSKETQYF | TGCGCCAGCAGCTTGGCAGCAGGGTCCAAAGAGACCCAGTACTTC
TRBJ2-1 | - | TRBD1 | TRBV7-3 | CASSLSRTGPPLDEQFF | TGTGCCAGCAGCTTATCTAGGACAGGCCCCCCTTTAGATGAGCAGTTCTTC
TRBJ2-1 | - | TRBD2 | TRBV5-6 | CASSFTGGVEQFF | TGTGCCAGCAGCTTCACGGGAGGTGTGGAGCAGTTCTTC
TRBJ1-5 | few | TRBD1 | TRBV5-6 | CASSRGSGGKRNQPQHF | TGTGCCAGCAGCCGGGGATCAGGGGGCAAACGCAATCAGCCCCAGCATTTT
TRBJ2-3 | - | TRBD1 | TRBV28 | CASRLGTASTDTQYF | TGTGCCAGCAGACTGGGGACAGCTAGCACAGATACGCAGTATTTT
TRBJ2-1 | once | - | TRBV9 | CASSPQDVPFEQFF | TGTGCCAGCAGCCCACAGGACGTGCCATTTGAGCAGTTCTTC
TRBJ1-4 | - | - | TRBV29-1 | CSVEVPGWGEKLFF | TGCAGCGTTGAAGTCCCGGGATGGGGTGAAAAACTGTTTTTT
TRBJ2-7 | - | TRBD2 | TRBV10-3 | CAISEQAGGHKDEQYF | TGTGCCATCAGTGAGCAAGCGGGGGGCCACAAGGACGAGCAGTACTTC
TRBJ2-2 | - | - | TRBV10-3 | CAISGQATNTGELFF | TGTGCCATCAGTGGACAGGCGACGAACACCGGGGAGCTGTTTTTT
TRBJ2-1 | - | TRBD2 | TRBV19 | CASSIDLAANRYNEQFF | TGTGCCAGTAGTATAGATCTAGCGGCCAACCGTTACAATGAGCAGTTCTTC
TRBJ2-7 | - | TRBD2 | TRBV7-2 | CASSLDIHWTSGSLYEQYF | TGTGCCAGCAGCTTAGACATCCATTGGACTAGCGGGTCCCTCTACGAGCAGTACTTC
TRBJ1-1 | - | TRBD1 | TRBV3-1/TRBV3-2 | CASSLSGTGGSEAFF | TGTGCCAGCAGCCTTTCCGGGACAGGGGGATCTGAAGCTTTCTTT
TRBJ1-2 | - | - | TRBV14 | CASSQGDWGPNYGYTF | TGTGCCAGCAGCCAAGGGGATTGGGGACCTAACTATGGCTACACCTTC
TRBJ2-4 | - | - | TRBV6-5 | CASSYGGLRAKNIQYF | TGTGCCAGCAGTTATGGGGGACTTAGAGCCAAAAACATTCAGTACTTC
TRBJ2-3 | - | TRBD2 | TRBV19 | CASRQGLAGRGTDTQYF | TGTGCCAGTAGGCAGGGACTAGCGGGGAGAGGCACAGATACGCAGTATTTT
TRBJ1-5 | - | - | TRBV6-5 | CASSYSRYSNQPQHF | TGTGCCAGCAGTTACTCCAGATATAGCAATCAGCCCCAGCATTTT
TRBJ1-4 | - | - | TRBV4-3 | CASSQDGPKRPTNEKLFF | TGCGCCAGCAGCCAAGATGGTCCAAAGAGGCCAACTAATGAAAAACTGTTTTTT
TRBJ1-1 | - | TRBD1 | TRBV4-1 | CASSQDEGTAAFF | TGCGCCAGCAGCCAAGATGAGGGGACAGCAGCTTTCTTT
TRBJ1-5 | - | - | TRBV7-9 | CASSPSGFQPQHF | TGTGCCAGCAGCCCGAGCGGGTTTCAGCCCCAGCATTTT
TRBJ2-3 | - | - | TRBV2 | CASSEGLGTDTQYF | TGTGCCAGCAGTGAAGGCTTAGGCACAGATACGCAGTATTTT
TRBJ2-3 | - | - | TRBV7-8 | CASSLVRSQLTGDTQYF | TGTGCCAGCAGCTTAGTAAGAAGTCAACTAACTGGAGATACGCAGTATTTT